The entry below gives a single TCR beta chain sequence along with its context. What it binds is unknown. The sample originates from a study of cytomegalovirus exposure and HLA in healthy donors. Turning to the study itself: Falling in the Caucasian-associated ancestry cluster were 80% to 85% of some 400 genotyped donors. Whole-study results and caveats: For TCR beta chains, V- and J-gene trimming was later linked to a missense DCLRE1C variant. Testing in vitro showed a few CMV-associated chains specific for CMV antigens.

The V end lost 4 bases, the J end lost 7 bases, and 17 bases lay between the germline ends. The germline V gene has CDR1 SGDLS and CDR2 YYNGEE. CDR3 length equals 14 residues. The PCR had 60 Vbeta and 13 Jbeta primers. The method was immunoSEQ multiplex PCR; TCRdb's version includes in-frame clones alone and lacks a portion of them. The specimen's table records more than 75,000 clones. This TCR was recovered from a man in his fifties or sixties in good health and CMV-seropositive. Sequencing input: PBMCs. The chain joins TRBV9 to TRBJ1-2, with unresolved D. The CDR3 loop is CASSPRGGTGGYTF. The CDR3 bases are TGTGCCAGCAGCCCCCGAGGCGGTACGGGTGGCTACACCTTC.